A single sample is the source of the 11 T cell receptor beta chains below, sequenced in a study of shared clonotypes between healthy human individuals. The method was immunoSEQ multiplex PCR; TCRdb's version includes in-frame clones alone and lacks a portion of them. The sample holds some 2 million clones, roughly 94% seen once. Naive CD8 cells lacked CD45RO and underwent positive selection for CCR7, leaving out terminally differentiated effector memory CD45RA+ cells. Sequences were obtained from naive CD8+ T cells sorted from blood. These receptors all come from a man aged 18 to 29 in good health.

This CDR3 reads CASSQDGSLDTQYF. CDR3 coding DNA: TGCGCCAGCAGCCAAGATGGTAGTCTCGATACGCAGTATTTT. This sequence joins TRBV4-3 and TRBJ2-3; no reliable D call. This CDR3 spans 14 amino acids. From germline, CDR1 is LGHNA and CDR2 YSLEER. The V end was cut by 0 bases, the J end by 6 bases, with 10 bases between.

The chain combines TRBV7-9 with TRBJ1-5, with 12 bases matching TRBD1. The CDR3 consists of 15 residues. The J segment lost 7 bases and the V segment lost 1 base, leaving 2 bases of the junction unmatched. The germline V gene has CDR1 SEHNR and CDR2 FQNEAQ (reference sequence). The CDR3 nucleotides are TGTGCCAGCAGCTTAGGGGACAGGGGGCTCCAGCCCCAGCATTTT. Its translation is CASSLGDRGLQPQHF. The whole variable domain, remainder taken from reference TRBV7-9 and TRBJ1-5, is DTGVSQNPRHKITKRGQNVTFRCDPISEHNRLYWYRQTLGQGPEFLTYFQNEAQLEKSRLLSDRFSAERPKGSFSTLEIQRTEQGDSAMYLCASSLGDRGLQPQHFGDGTRLSIL.

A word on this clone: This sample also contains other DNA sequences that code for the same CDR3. Here the CDR3 DNA reads TGTGCCAGCTCACCAAGCGGGGGGAGCACAGATACGCAGTATTTT. Its translation: CASSPSGGSTDTQYF. The V and J genes are TRBV18 and TRBJ2-3, with 9 bases identical to TRBD2. V lost 2 bases to trimming and J lost 0 bases; unmatched junction nucleotides: 0. CDR1 and CDR2 (germline): KGHSH, LQKENI. The CDR3 totals 15 residues.

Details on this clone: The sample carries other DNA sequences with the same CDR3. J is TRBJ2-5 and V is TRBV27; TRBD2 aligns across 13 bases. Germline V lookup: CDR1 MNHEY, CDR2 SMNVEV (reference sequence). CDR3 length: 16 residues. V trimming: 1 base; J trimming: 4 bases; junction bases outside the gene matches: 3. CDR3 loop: CASSLLLAGGLETQYF. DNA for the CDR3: TGTGCCAGCAGTTTATTACTAGCGGGAGGGTTAGAGACCCAGTACTTC.

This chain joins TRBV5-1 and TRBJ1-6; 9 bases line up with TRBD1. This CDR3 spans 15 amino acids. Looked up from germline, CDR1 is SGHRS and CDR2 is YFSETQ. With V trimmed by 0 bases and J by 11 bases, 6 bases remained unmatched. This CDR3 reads CASSLDWDREAPLHF. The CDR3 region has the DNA TGCGCCAGCAGCTTGGACTGGGACAGGGAGGCACCCCTCCACTTT.

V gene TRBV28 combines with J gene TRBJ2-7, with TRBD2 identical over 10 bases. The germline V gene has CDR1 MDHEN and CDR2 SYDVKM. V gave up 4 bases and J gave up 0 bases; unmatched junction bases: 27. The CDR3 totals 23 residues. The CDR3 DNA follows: TGTGCCAGCAGTTCCCCTAAGGGTATCCCCAGACCGGGACTAGCGTCGAGCTCCTACGAGCAGTACTTC. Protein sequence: CASSSPKGIPRPGLASSSYEQYF.

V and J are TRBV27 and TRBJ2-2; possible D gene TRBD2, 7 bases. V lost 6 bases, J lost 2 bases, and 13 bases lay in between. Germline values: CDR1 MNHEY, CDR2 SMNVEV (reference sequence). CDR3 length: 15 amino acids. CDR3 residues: CASRGGQFNTGELFF. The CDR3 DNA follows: TGTGCCAGCAGGGGGGGGCAGTTCAACACCGGGGAGCTGTTTTTT.

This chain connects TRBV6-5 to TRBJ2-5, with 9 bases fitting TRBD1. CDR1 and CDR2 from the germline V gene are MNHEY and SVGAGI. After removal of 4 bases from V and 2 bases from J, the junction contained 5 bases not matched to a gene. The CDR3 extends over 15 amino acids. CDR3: CASSWETGGQETQYF. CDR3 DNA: TGTGCCAGCAGTTGGGAGACAGGGGGGCAAGAGACCCAGTACTTC.

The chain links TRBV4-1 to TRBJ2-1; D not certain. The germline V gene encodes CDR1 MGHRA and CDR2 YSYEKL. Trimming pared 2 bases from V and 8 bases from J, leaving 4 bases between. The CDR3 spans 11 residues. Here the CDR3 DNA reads TGCGCCAGCAGCCAATTGGATGAGCAGTTCTTC. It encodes CASSQLDEQFF.

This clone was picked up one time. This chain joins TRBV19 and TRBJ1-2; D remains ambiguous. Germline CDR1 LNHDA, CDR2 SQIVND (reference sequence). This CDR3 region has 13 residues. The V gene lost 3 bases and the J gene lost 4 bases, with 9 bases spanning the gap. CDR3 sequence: CASSILISYGYTF. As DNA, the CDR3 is TGTGCCAGTAGTATCCTTATCAGCTATGGCTACACCTTC.

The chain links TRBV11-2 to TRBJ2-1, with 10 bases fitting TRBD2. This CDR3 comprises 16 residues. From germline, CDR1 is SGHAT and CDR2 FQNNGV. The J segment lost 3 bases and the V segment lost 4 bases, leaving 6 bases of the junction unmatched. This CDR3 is CASSSLSGRNYNEQFF. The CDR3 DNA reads TGTGCCAGCAGCTCCCTTAGCGGGAGGAACTACAATGAGCAGTTCTTC.